The clone carrying this T cell receptor beta chain was observed once. Its cognate antigen is unknown. The entry originates in a study of shared clonotypes between healthy human individuals. Study outcomes and limitations: What rarefaction showed was incomplete sorted-subset sequencing despite large depth.

Germline V gene data show CDR1 as SGHTA and CDR2 as FQGTGA. The CDR3 runs 13 residues. V trimming: 5 bases; J trimming: 5 bases; junction bases outside the gene matches: 3. Measured with immunoSEQ multiplex PCR; TCRdb has only the in-frame clones, and not every one. Of some 2.3 million clones detected, roughly 93% appear once; the ten largest clones hold 0.3% to 0.4%. The source material was naive CD4+ T cells from PBMCs. The sample's subset: CD45RA+ positively selected. This rearrangement joins TRBV7-3 to TRBJ2-1; TRBD2 matches at 7 bases. The receptor's source is a man aged 18 to 30 in good health. Some clones in this sample may be carry-over from other donors' samples. The DNA of the CDR3 is TGTGCCAGCAGCCGCGGGACTAACAATGAGCAGTTCTTC. It translates to CASSRGTNNEQFF.